This T cell receptor (beta chain) was obtained from a study of neurological immune-mediated disorders. Study results and limitations: Private repertoires in all groups were suggested by the absence of shared CDR3 amino acid sequences among expanded clones across subjects. The highest TCR clonal expansion occurred in HTLV-1-associated myelopathy; multiple sclerosis fell below healthy controls.

This clonotype turned up a few times. Its antigen remains unidentified. The team produced cDNA through 5'RACE using 10-nucleotide random UMIs. A single record per CDR3 protein comes from TCRdb applying MiXCR to the 5' RACE reads. The sample records 90,000 to 150,000 distinct CDR3 sequences, 3% to 3.5% being singletons. The V and J ends lost 6 bases and 6 bases respectively, with 14 bases between them. CDR1 LNHDA and CDR2 SQIVND come from the germline V gene (reference sequence). The CDR3 is made up of 14 amino acids. The sample taken for sequencing was PBMCs. V usage is TRBV19 and J usage is TRBJ2-2, with a weak D call TRBD1 (5 bases). The receptor was isolated from a woman in her 30s with multiple sclerosis. The CDR3 spells CASRGDPRAGELFF. The CDR3 DNA follows: TGTGCCAGTAGAGGGGATCCACGGGCCGGGGAGCTGTTTTTT.